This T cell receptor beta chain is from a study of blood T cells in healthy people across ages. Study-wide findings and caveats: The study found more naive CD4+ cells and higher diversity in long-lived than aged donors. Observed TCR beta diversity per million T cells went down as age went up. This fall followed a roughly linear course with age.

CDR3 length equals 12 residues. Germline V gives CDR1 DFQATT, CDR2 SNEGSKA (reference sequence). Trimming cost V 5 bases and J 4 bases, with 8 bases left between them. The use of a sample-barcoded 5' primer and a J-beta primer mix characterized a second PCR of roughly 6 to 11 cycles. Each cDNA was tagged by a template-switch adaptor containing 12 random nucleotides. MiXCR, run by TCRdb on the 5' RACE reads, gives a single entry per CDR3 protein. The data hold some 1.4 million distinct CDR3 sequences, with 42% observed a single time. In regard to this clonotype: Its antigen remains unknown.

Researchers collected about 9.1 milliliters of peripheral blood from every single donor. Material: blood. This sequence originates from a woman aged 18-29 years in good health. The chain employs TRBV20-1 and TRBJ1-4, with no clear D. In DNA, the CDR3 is TGCAGTGCTCAAGAGTATAATGAAAAACTGTTTTTT. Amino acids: CSAQEYNEKLFF.